The 30 T cell receptor beta chains below were found in one sample sequenced in a study of cytomegalovirus exposure and HLA in healthy donors. Produced via immunoSEQ multiplex PCR; TCRdb's table is partial and in-frame only. The sample includes around 150,000 clones, 80% to 90% of them seen just once. Sequenced sample: PBMCs. These receptors all come from a woman in her late teens or twenties in good health and CMV-seronegative.

V and J are TRBV19 and TRBJ2-1; D unclear. Germline lookup yields CDR1 LNHDA and CDR2 SQIVND (reference sequence). CDR3 length equals 11 residues. V lost 3 bases and J 6 bases, leaving 3 bases between the germline ends. The CDR3 sequence: CASSIFNEQFF. The CDR3 region has the DNA TGTGCCAGTAGTATCTTCAATGAGCAGTTCTTC.

This sequence joins TRBV6-6 and TRBJ1-2; 9 bases align to TRBD1. Per the germline V gene, CDR1 is MNHNY and CDR2 is SVGAGI (reference sequence). Trimming removed 6 bases from V and 4 bases from J; junction bases left unmatched: 9. The length of the CDR3 is 15 residues. The CDR3 DNA is TGTGCCAGCAGCAACCAGGGACAGGGAAGCTATGGCTACACCTTC. Translated: CASSNQGQGSYGYTF.

This chain connects TRBV2 to TRBJ2-5, with 8 positions matching TRBD1. Per germline, CDR1 SNHLY and CDR2 FYNNEI. The CDR3 consists of 14 residues. Losses at the gene ends were 6 bases for V and 5 bases for J; bases not matched to a gene: 8. The CDR3 is CASRASRTGETQYF. The CDR3 DNA reads TGTGCCAGCAGAGCCTCTCGGACAGGGGAGACCCAGTACTTC.

This clone showed up just once. This chain connects TRBV19 to TRBJ2-2; 7 nucleotides match TRBD1. V lost 2 bases to trimming and J lost 5 bases; unmatched junction nucleotides: 8. The CDR3 totals 16 residues. In germline, CDR1 is LNHDA, CDR2 SQIVND (reference sequence). CDR3 coding DNA: TGTGCCAGTAGTATACTTTACAGGGGTAATACCGGGGAGCTGTTTTTT. It yields the protein CASSILYRGNTGELFF.

The rearrangement links TRBV7-2 to TRBJ1-5; D gene unclear. V lost 3 bases to trimming and J lost 4 bases, with 7 bases between them. In germline, CDR1 is SGHTA, CDR2 FQGNSA. CDR3 length equals 13 residues. The CDR3 sequence: CASSFSENQPQHF. CDR3 DNA: TGTGCCAGCAGCTTTAGCGAGAATCAGCCCCAGCATTTT.

DNA for the CDR3: TGTGCCAGCTCATCAATGGACAGGGCGGATTGGAAGTTCTTC. This translates into CASSSMDRADWKFF. The J gene is TRBJ2-1, the V gene TRBV18, with 8 bases that match TRBD1. This CDR3 comprises 14 residues. J gave up 14 bases and V 5 bases, and 14 bases lay outside the gene matches. The germline gives CDR1 KGHSH, CDR2 LQKENI.

V gene TRBV6-5 combines with J gene TRBJ2-7; D might be TRBD1 (6 bases). Trimming shortened V by 6 bases and J by 0 bases, and 9 bases separated the two germline ends. The CDR3 spans 13 residues. Germline V gene sequence: CDR1 MNHEY, CDR2 SVGAGI. The CDR3 nucleotides are TGTGCCAGCAGGGGGGCCGACTCCTACGAGCAGTACTTC. Amino acid sequence: CASRGADSYEQYF.

The V and J genes are TRBV4-3 and TRBJ2-7; tentatively, D is TRBD1 (5 bases). The germline V gene encodes CDR1 LGHNA and CDR2 YSLEER. Trimming took 5 bases from V and 6 from J, leaving 20 bases between them. This CDR3 spans 15 amino acids. The CDR3 loop reads CASSSRIGVPFEQYF. Here the CDR3 DNA reads TGCGCCAGCAGCTCCCGGATAGGGGTTCCTTTCGAGCAGTACTTC.

The chain is built from TRBV6-8 and TRBJ1-4, with TRBD1 as a possible D gene (5 bases). The V end was cut by 0 bases, the J end by 8 bases, with 10 bases between. Germline values: CDR1 MNHGY, CDR2 SAAAGT. This CDR3 is built from 14 residues. In nucleotides, the CDR3 is TGTGCCAGCAGTTACTCGCTTAAGGGGGAAAAACTGTTTTTT. Translated, it gives CASSYSLKGEKLFF.

The chain is built from TRBV5-6 and TRBJ2-7; the D is unclear. Trimming took 4 bases from V and 13 from J, leaving 18 bases between them. The CDR3 spans 12 residues. In germline, CDR1 is SGHDT, CDR2 YYEEEE. The CDR3 coding sequence is TGTGCCAGCAGCAAAGGCACAGTGGCGTTTTACTTC. Its protein product is CASSKGTVAFYF. Drawing the rest from reference TRBV5-6 and TRBJ2-7, the complete variable domain is DAGVTQSPTHLIKTRGQQVTLRCSPKSGHDTVSWYQQALGQGPQFIFQYYEEEERQRGNFPDRFSGHQFPNYSSELNVNALLLGDSALYLCASSKGTVAFYFGPGTRLTVT.

The chain combines TRBV7-9 with TRBJ2-1, with D maybe TRBD1 (6 bases). V lost 5 bases and J 6 bases, leaving 17 bases between the germline ends. The CDR3 spans 15 residues. Germline CDR1 reads SEHNR; CDR2 reads FQNEAQ (reference sequence). The CDR3 region is CASSPTGSMGNEQFF. DNA for the CDR3: TGTGCCAGCAGCCCAACAGGGTCTATGGGCAATGAGCAGTTCTTC.

The chain couples TRBV6-1 to TRBJ1-4; the D is unclear. The germline V gene encodes CDR1 MNHNS and CDR2 SASEGT. This CDR3 comprises 14 residues. The V end lost 8 bases, the J end lost 3 bases, and 13 bases lay between the germline ends. The CDR3 spells CASREGSANEKLFF. The DNA for the CDR3 is TGTGCCAGCCGGGAGGGTTCGGCTAATGAAAAACTGTTTTTT.

V usage is TRBV7-9 and J usage is TRBJ1-1; TRBD1 is a possible D gene (6 bases). The germline V gene has CDR1 SEHNR and CDR2 FQNEAQ (reference sequence). Trimming took off 6 bases at V and 4 bases at J, with 12 bases between the two ends. The CDR3 runs 13 residues. CDR3 DNA sequence: TGTGCCAGCAGTTTAACAGGGTCCACTGAAGCTTTCTTT. Translation gives CASSLTGSTEAFF.

V is TRBV5-6 and J is TRBJ2-2; 9 bases match TRBD1. J gave up 2 bases and V 0 bases, and 2 bases lay outside the gene matches. The V gene's germline CDR1 is SGHDT and CDR2 YYEEEE. The CDR3 is 16 amino acids. The CDR3 DNA reads as TGTGCCAGCAGCTTGGCGACAGGGGGAAACACCGGGGAGCTGTTTTTT. It encodes CASSLATGGNTGELFF.

The chain uses TRBV11-2 and TRBJ2-7, with D possibly matching TRBD1 (6 bases). This CDR3 spans 16 amino acids. Trimming removed 5 bases from V and 6 bases from J, with 23 bases in between. CDR1 is SGHAT and CDR2 is FQNNGV in the germline V gene. The CDR3 is CASSHSWQGQPPEQYF. The CDR3 DNA reads TGTGCCAGCAGCCATTCCTGGCAGGGACAACCCCCCGAGCAGTACTTC.

The gene calls are TRBV15 and TRBJ2-7, with 14 positions matching TRBD2. Germline assignment: CDR1 LNHNV and CDR2 YYDKDF (reference sequence). This CDR3 is built from 15 residues. J was trimmed by 2 bases and V by 8 bases; bases with no gene match: 5. CDR3 coding DNA: TGTGCCACCGGGACTAGCGGGAGTTTTCCCTACGAGCAGTACTTC. Translation gives CATGTSGSFPYEQYF.

CDR3 protein: CSARVEGKLFF. CDR3 in DNA: TGCAGTGCTAGAGTTGAGGGAAAACTGTTTTTT. The chain recombines TRBV20-1 with TRBJ1-4; no definite D call. With 1 base removed from V and 10 bases from J, the gap between germline ends came to 7 bases. Germline V gene data show CDR1 as DFQATT and CDR2 as SNEGSKA (reference sequence). CDR3 length: 11 residues.

The V gene is TRBV9, the J gene TRBJ1-2; 7 bases line up with TRBD1. In germline, CDR1 is SGDLS, CDR2 YYNGEE. The CDR3 is 17 amino acids. V shed 3 bases and J 4 bases; nucleotides not matched to a gene: 15. CDR3 amino acids: CASSAYSTGASPYGYTF. CDR3 coding DNA: TGTGCCAGCAGCGCTTACAGCACAGGGGCGTCCCCCTATGGCTACACCTTC.

The chain combines TRBV27 with TRBJ1-2; D unresolved. The germline V and J ends were trimmed by 5 bases and 6 bases, with 13 bases remaining between them. The germline CDR1 and CDR2 sequences are MNHEY and SMNVEV (reference sequence). This CDR3 has 13 residues. The CDR3 spells CASSPTKGDGYTF. The CDR3, as DNA: TGTGCCAGCAGTCCCACTAAAGGCGATGGCTACACCTTC.

This rearrangement joins TRBV18 to TRBJ1-4; 7 positions agree with TRBD1. CDR1 is KGHSH, CDR2 LQKENI, per germline. CDR3 length equals 13 residues. V dropped 3 bases and J dropped 12; count of bases not matched to a gene: 7. The CDR3 DNA is TGTGCCAGCTCACCCAGGACAGGTGGGGAACTGTTTTTT. Protein sequence: CASSPRTGGELFF.

This clone was counted a few times. The chain joins TRBV18 to TRBJ2-7, with 8 bases identical to TRBD2. In germline, CDR1 is KGHSH, CDR2 LQKENI. This CDR3 has 15 amino acids. Trimming removed 5 bases from V and 7 bases from J; junction bases left unmatched: 13. The CDR3 loop reads CASSYLAGSSKEQYF. The CDR3 DNA follows: TGTGCCAGCTCATACTTAGCGGGGAGTTCTAAAGAGCAGTACTTC.

This chain links TRBV25-1 with TRBJ1-1; the D gene is possibly TRBD1 (5 bases). This CDR3 contains 12 residues. The germline V gene encodes CDR1 MGHDK and CDR2 SYGVNS. Trimming removed 4 bases from V and 8 bases from J, with 11 bases in between. The CDR3 bases are TGTGCCAGCAGTGGCCAGGGCTTGGAAGCTTTCTTT. Translated: CASSGQGLEAFF.

The chain uses TRBV6-5 and TRBJ1-2, with D hard to call. In germline, CDR1 is MNHEY, CDR2 SVGAGI. CDR3 length equals 16 residues. Trimming left V 2 bases short and J 3 bases short, with 16 bases between. CDR3 loop: CASSYDAYRGDYGYTF. The CDR3 coding sequence is TGTGCCAGCAGTTACGACGCTTATCGGGGTGACTATGGCTACACCTTC.

The rearrangement links TRBV5-4 to TRBJ2-1; D remains unclear. Germline assignment: CDR1 SGHNT and CDR2 YYREEE (reference sequence). V was trimmed by 4 bases and J by 6 bases, leaving 11 bases between them. There are 13 residues in the CDR3. The CDR3 DNA follows: TGTGCCAGCAGCGATAGAAGCCTCAATGAGCAGTTCTTC. It is translated as CASSDRSLNEQFF.

The chain has TRBV4-1 and TRBJ1-1; 9 bases map to TRBD1. J lost 1 base, V lost 4 bases, and 4 bases had no gene match. CDR3 length equals 15 residues. Per the germline V gene, CDR1 is MGHRA and CDR2 is YSYEKL. CDR3 in amino acids: CASSLRDRENTEAFF. The CDR3 nucleotides are TGCGCCAGCAGCCTTCGGGACAGGGAGAACACTGAAGCTTTCTTT.

This rearrangement joins TRBV30 to TRBJ1-6; the D is unclear. This CDR3 has 13 residues. Deletions cut 3 bases from V and 8 bases from J, with 11 bases between. CDR1 and CDR2 (germline): GTSNPN, SVGIG (reference sequence). The CDR3 DNA follows: TGTGCCTGGAGCCTAATCCTAGATTCACCCCTCCACTTT. Its protein is CAWSLILDSPLHF.

The chain is built from TRBV7-6 and TRBJ1-2; 7 bases line up with TRBD1. Germline loops: CDR1 SGHVS, CDR2 FNYEAQ. The CDR3 consists of 13 residues. The V gene end was trimmed by 2 bases and the J gene end by 8 bases; junction bases not matched to a gene: 5. CDR3 loop: CASSLRTGGGYTF. The DNA for the CDR3 is TGTGCCAGCAGCTTACGGACAGGTGGGGGCTACACCTTC. The full variable domain, in which reference TRBV7-6 and TRBJ1-2 provide the parts outside the CDR3, is GAGVSQSPRYKVTKRGQDVALRCDPISGHVSLYWYRQALGQGPEFLTYFNYEAQQDKSGLPNDRFSAERPEGSISTLTIQRTEQRDSAMYRCASSLRTGGGYTFGSGTRLTVV.

This chain joins TRBV29-1 and TRBJ2-5, with D possibly matching TRBD2 (6 bases). The germline V and J ends were trimmed by 1 base and 4 bases, with 7 bases remaining between them. In germline, CDR1 is SQVTM, CDR2 ANQGSEA. The CDR3 is 12 residues long. The CDR3 is CSVEGGAETQYF. The CDR3 DNA is TGCAGCGTTGAAGGCGGGGCAGAGACCCAGTACTTC.

This chain uses TRBV4-2 with TRBJ1-2; D not resolved. The CDR3 has 16 amino acids. V was clipped by 1 base and J by 0 bases, with 12 bases between them. Germline CDR1 is LGHNA and CDR2 is YNFKEQ. CDR3 sequence (DNA): TGTGCCAGCAGCCAAGCAACGGGTAAAGCTAACTATGGCTACACCTTC. Its protein is CASSQATGKANYGYTF.

V is TRBV6-4 and J is TRBJ2-1, with 7 positions matching TRBD2. CDR3 size: 15 residues. Germline V gene lookup returns CDR1 MRHNA and CDR2 SNTAGT. Trimming at V came to 8 bases and at J to 2 bases, leaving 9 bases not matched to a gene. The CDR3 DNA reads as TGTGCCAGCCCGGGAGGAAGAGGGACCTACAATGAGCAGTTCTTC. It encodes CASPGGRGTYNEQFF.